The clone carrying this T cell receptor beta chain showed up just a few times. The antigen remains unidentified. This entry belongs to a study of T-cell reconstitution after alpha-beta-depleted transplantation in children. Findings of the study overall: T-cell counts and diversity at one year post-transplant came mainly from newly produced T cells.

Trimming cost V 10 bases and J 5 bases, with 27 bases left between them. The V gene's germline CDR1 is SGHRS and CDR2 YFSETQ. This CDR3 contains 16 residues. A TCRbeta library incorporating unique molecular identifiers was prepared. TCRdb re-called the PCR reads with MiXCR, one entry per CDR3 protein. This sample has fewer than 250,000 distinct CDR3 sequences, with approximately 17% found just once. This clonotype was sampled from a male patient between 2 and 15 years old who had a stem cell transplant for acute lymphoblastic leukemia, so the T cells may come from the graft donor. The sequenced sample was PBMCs, mostly from graft donor cells, obtained 360 days after TCRalphabeta/CD19-depleted stem cell transplant. The J gene is TRBJ2-5, the V gene TRBV5-1, with D perhaps TRBD2 (6 bases). The CDR3 loop is CAGWIGGAQLKETQYF. CDR3 DNA sequence: TGCGCCGGATGGATCGGAGGGGCTCAATTGAAGGAGACCCAGTACTTC.